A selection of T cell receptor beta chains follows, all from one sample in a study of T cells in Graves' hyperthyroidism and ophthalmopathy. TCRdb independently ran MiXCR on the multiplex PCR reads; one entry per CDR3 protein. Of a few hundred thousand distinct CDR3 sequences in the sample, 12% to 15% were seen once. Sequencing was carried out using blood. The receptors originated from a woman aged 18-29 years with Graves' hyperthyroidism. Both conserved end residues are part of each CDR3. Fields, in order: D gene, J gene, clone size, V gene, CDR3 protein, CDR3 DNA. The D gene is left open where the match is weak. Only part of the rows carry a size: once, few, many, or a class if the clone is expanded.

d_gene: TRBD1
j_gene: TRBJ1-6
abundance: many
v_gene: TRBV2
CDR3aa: CASRATGLDNSPLHF
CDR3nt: TGTGCCAGCAGGGCGACAGGGCTCGACAATTCACCCCTCCACTTT

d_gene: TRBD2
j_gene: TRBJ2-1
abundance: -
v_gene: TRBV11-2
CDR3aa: CASSLAGTSGRNEQFF
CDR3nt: TGTGCCAGCAGCTTAGCCGGGACTAGCGGGAGGAATGAGCAGTTCTTC

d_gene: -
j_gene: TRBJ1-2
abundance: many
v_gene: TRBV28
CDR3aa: CASSILNRAGYGYTF
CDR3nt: TGTGCCAGCAGTATCTTGAACAGGGCGGGTTATGGCTACACCTTC

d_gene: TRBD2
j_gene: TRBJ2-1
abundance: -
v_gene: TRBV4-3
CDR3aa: CASSQDPAGVSNEQFF
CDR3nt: TGCGCCAGCAGCCAAGACCCCGCGGGAGTTTCCAATGAGCAGTTCTTC

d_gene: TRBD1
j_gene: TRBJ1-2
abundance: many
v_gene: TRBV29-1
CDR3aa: CSVDPMTGIDGYTF
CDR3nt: TGCAGCGTTGACCCGATGACAGGGATCGATGGCTACACCTTC

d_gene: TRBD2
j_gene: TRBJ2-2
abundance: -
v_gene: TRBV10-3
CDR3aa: CAIASGSLLNTGELFF
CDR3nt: TGTGCCATCGCTAGCGGGAGTTTATTAAACACCGGGGAGCTGTTTTTT

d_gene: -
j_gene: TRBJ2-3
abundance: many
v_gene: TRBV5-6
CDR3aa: CASSLDRLPRDTQYF
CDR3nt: TGTGCCAGCAGCTTGGACCGACTACCTAGGGATACGCAGTATTTT

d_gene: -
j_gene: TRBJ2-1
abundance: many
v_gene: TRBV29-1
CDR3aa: CSVGHFDYNEQFF
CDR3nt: TGCAGCGTTGGACACTTCGACTACAATGAGCAGTTCTTC

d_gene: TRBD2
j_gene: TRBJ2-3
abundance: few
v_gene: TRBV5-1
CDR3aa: CASSFFGKRGLSTDTQYF
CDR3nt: TGCGCCAGCAGCTTTTTTGGGAAGCGGGGGCTAAGCACAGATACGCAGTATTTT

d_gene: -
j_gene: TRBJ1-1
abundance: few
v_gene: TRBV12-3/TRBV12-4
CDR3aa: CASNPGWNTEAFF
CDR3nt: TGTGCCAGCAACCCCGGCTGGAACACTGAAGCTTTCTTT

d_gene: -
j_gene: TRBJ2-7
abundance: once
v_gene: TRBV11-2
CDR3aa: CASSEGGDSSYEQYF
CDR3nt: TGTGCCAGCAGCGAAGGGGGGGACTCATCCTACGAGCAGTACTTC

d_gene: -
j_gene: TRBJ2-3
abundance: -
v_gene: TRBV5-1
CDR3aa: CASSLDWAADTQYF
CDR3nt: TGCGCCAGCAGCTTGGACTGGGCCGCAGATACGCAGTATTTT

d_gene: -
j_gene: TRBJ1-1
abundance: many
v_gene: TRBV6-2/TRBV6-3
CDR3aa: CASSYGHPNTEAFF
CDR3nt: TGTGCCAGCAGTTACGGTCACCCGAACACTGAAGCTTTCTTT

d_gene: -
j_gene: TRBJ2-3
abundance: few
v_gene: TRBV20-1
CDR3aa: CSARDLDTQYF
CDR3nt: TGCAGTGCTAGAGATTTAGATACGCAGTATTTT

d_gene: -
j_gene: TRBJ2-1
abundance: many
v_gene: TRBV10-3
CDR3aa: CAISESGSGYNEQFF
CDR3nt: TGTGCCATCAGTGAGTCTGGGAGTGGGTACAATGAGCAGTTCTTC

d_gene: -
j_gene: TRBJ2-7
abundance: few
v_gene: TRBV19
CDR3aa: CASSIVGGRYEQYF
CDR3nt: TGTGCCAGTAGTATAGTAGGAGGGCGCTACGAGCAGTACTTC

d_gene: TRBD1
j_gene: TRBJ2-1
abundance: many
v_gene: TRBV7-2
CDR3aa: CASSVQGSLSSEQFF
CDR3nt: TGTGCCAGCAGCGTACAGGGGTCCCTTTCATCTGAGCAGTTCTTC

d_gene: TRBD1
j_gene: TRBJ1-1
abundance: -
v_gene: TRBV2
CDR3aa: CASTPEQGVTEAFF
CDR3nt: TGTGCCAGCACCCCCGAACAGGGGGTCACTGAAGCTTTCTTT

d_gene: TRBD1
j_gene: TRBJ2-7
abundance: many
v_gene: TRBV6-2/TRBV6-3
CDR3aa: CASSLTGTGSYEQYF
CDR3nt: TGTGCCAGCAGTTTAACCGGGACAGGGTCCTACGAGCAGTACTTC

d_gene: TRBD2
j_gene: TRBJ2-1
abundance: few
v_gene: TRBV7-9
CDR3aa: CASSLAGLAGPPYNEQFF
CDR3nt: TGTGCCAGCAGCTTAGCTGGACTAGCGGGTCCCCCCTACAATGAGCAGTTCTTC

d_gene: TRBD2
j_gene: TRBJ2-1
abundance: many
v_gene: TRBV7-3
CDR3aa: CASSSLAGGYEQFF
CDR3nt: TGTGCCAGCAGCTCACTAGCGGGAGGTTATGAGCAGTTCTTC

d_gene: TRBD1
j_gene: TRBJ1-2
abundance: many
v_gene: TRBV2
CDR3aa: CASSETGEAHGYTF
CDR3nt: TGTGCCAGCAGTGAAACAGGGGAGGCTCATGGCTACACCTTC

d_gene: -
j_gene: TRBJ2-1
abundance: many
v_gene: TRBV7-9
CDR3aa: CASSLMGRTYNEQFF
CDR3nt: TGTGCCAGCAGCTTAATGGGACGGACCTACAATGAGCAGTTCTTC

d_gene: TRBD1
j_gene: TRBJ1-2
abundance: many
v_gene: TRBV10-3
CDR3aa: CAISTLGQGNGYTF
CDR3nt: TGTGCCATCAGCACCCTGGGACAGGGAAATGGCTACACCTTC